A selection of T cell receptor beta chains follows, all from one sample in a study of T cell repertoires in cytomegalovirus infection. Using its own MiXCR run on the reads, TCRdb lists one record per CDR3 protein. The sample includes about 110,000 distinct CDR3 sequences, 29% seen only once; the top ten take about 81%. The antigens of these receptors remain unknown. The material was CD8+ T cells from cultured PBMCs, obtained from culture after CMV antigen stimulation. All receptors come from a human donor in good health (CMV status not recorded). Some clones in this sample may be carry-over from other donors' samples. CDR3s include the opening cysteine and the closing phenylalanine or tryptophan.

j_call cdr3_length v_call cdr3_aa
TRBJ2-7 16 TRBV15 CATSAGPGAGNYEQYF
TRBJ2-1 16 TRBV6-5 CASSSGLAGAHNEQFF
TRBJ2-1 13 TRBV12-3/TRBV12-4 CASLGLPKNEQFF
TRBJ2-7 13 TRBV7-8 CASSLAGDIRQYF
TRBJ2-7 13 TRBV7-9 CASSFTTSNEQYF
TRBJ1-5 17 TRBV19 CASSIAGVGRLNQPQHF
TRBJ2-7 14 TRBV7-8 CASSPPGASYEQYF
TRBJ2-1 14 TRBV27 CASSSDDSYNEQFF
TRBJ2-7 13 TRBV7-9 CASSLVTGNEQYF
TRBJ2-3 15 TRBV20-1 CSARDGTSATDTQYF
TRBJ2-7 14 TRBV14 CASSQGGSKYEQYF
TRBJ2-1 14 TRBV5-4 CASSLEPGSNEQFF
TRBJ1-4 15 TRBV27 CASSLRGGGLRKLFF
TRBJ1-4 16 TRBV12-3/TRBV12-4 CASSPLFPGANEKLFF
TRBJ2-7 15 TRBV5-6 CASSPGQGRSYEQYF
TRBJ2-7 13 TRBV7-4 CASSPTRSYEHYF
TRBJ1-4 16 TRBV12-3/TRBV12-4 CASSTDRGEPNEKLFF
TRBJ2-2 15 TRBV7-2 CASSTGQGATGELFF
TRBJ2-7 15 TRBV27 CASSHTGTGSYEQYF
TRBJ1-2 13 TRBV12-3/TRBV12-4 CASSLGQGHGYTF
TRBJ2-1 13 TRBV29-1 CSVPSGGFIEQFF
TRBJ2-7 12 TRBV19 CASSIGTYEQYF
TRBJ1-1 16 TRBV4-1 CASSPKTGSMNTEAFF
TRBJ1-2 14 TRBV10-3 CAISAHEPDYGYTF
TRBJ2-5 14 TRBV7-9 CASSHWAEEETQYF
TRBJ2-7 13 TRBV27 CASSSRDGREQYF
TRBJ2-2 16 TRBV29-1 CSVAFNRAPNTGELFF
TRBJ2-5 12 TRBV7-8 CASSPGSGTQYF
TRBJ1-5 17 TRBV4-1 CASSQESGVLSNQPQHF
TRBJ1-4 13 TRBV27 CASSGGANEKLFF
TRBJ1-2 14 TRBV6-2/TRBV6-3 CASSYGQGPYGYTF
TRBJ2-7 13 TRBV7-6 CASSSTMDQGKYF
TRBJ1-1 12 TRBV20-1 CSARTGDPEAFF
TRBJ2-1 14 TRBV10-3 CAVADSSSYNEQFF
TRBJ2-5 15 TRBV11-2 CASSFWAGGQETQYF
TRBJ1-1 12 TRBV2 CASSDPGTEAFF
TRBJ2-1 20 TRBV7-6 CASSLYSGLAGGRDDNEQFF
TRBJ1-1 15 TRBV3-1 CASSQDGGAPPEAFF
TRBJ1-4 15 TRBV5-1 CASSLDGRVEEKLFF
TRBJ1-1 12 TRBV7-6 CVSSPSTTEAFF
TRBJ1-3 14 TRBV6-1 CASSEIASGNTIYF